What follows are 30 T cell receptor beta chains derived from one specimen sequenced in a study of OX40 agonist ivuxolimab in advanced cancers. Generated by immunoSEQ multiplex PCR, the TCRdb table keeps only in-frame clones and is missing some. Here the sample spans around 95,000 clones, around nine tenths being singletons. The sample here was CD4+ or CD8+ T cells sorted from blood, taken in a trial of the OX40 agonist ivuxolimab. The origin of the receptors is an adult with an advanced solid tumor such as melanoma, head and neck, liver or kidney cancer.

This chain connects TRBV6-1 to TRBJ1-3; no definite D call. The CDR3 sequence is 15 residues long. V was pared by 7 bases and J by 4 bases, with 17 bases between. Germline-derived CDR1 and CDR2 are MNHNS and SASEGT. CDR3 protein: CASIVGPHGGNTIYF. Written as DNA, the CDR3 is TGTGCCAGCATAGTAGGGCCTCACGGAGGAAACACCATATATTTT.

This sequence joins TRBV7-3 and TRBJ1-2; 10 bases map to TRBD1. J lost 4 bases, V lost 5 bases, and 4 bases had no gene match. The CDR3 runs to 14 residues. From germline, CDR1 is SGHTA and CDR2 FQGTGA. The CDR3, as DNA: TGTGCCAGCAGCGCGACAGGGGGCAGCTATGGCTACACCTTC. It is translated as CASSATGGSYGYTF.

The rearrangement uses TRBV30 and TRBJ2-7; D is possibly TRBD2 (6 bases). Germline CDR1 and CDR2: GTSNPN and SVGIG (reference sequence). The CDR3 extends over 14 amino acids. V lost 1 base and J 7 bases, leaving 17 bases between the germline ends. CDR3 DNA sequence: TGTGCCTGGAGTGAGAGCCCAGCGGCGGGGGAGCAGTACTTC. Protein sequence: CAWSESPAAGEQYF.

The rearrangement links TRBV18 to TRBJ1-3, with 8 bases aligning to TRBD1. This CDR3 is built from 16 residues. Germline V gene data show CDR1 as KGHSH and CDR2 as LQKENI. With V trimmed by 3 bases and J by 4 bases, 8 bases remained unmatched. The CDR3: CASSPPGQEYGNTIYF. In nucleotides, the CDR3 is TGTGCCAGCTCACCCCCGGGACAGGAGTACGGAAACACCATATATTTT.

The J gene is TRBJ1-2, the V gene TRBV9; D possibly corresponds to TRBD1 (6 bases). Deletions cut 2 bases from V and 1 base from J, with 12 bases between. This CDR3 is 15 amino acids long. Germline CDR1 and CDR2: SGDLS and YYNGEE. CDR3 loop: CASSVGQGINYGYTF. The CDR3 bases are TGTGCCAGCAGCGTGGGGCAGGGGATTAACTATGGCTACACCTTC.

This chain connects TRBV5-1 to TRBJ2-7; 7 nucleotides match TRBD2. Germline values: CDR1 SGHRS, CDR2 YFSETQ. CDR3 size: 12 residues. The V gene end was trimmed by 3 bases and the J gene end by 7 bases; junction bases not matched to a gene: 4. Here the CDR3 DNA reads TGCGCCAGCAGCTGGAGCGGGATTGAGCAGTACTTC. This codes for CASSWSGIEQYF.

V usage is TRBV28 and J usage is TRBJ2-1; 12 nucleotides align to TRBD2. V lost 8 bases, J lost 7 bases, and 3 bases stayed unmatched. Germline values: CDR1 MDHEN, CDR2 SYDVKM. The CDR3 contains 13 residues. The DNA for the CDR3 is TGTGCCAGCGGAGGGACTAGCGGGAATGAGCAGTTCTTC. The encoded protein is CASGGTSGNEQFF. Filled out from reference TRBV28 and TRBJ2-1, the complete variable domain reads DVKVTQSSRYLVKRTGEKVFLECVQDMDHENMFWYRQDPGLGLRLIYFSYDVKMKEKGDIPEGYSVSREKKERFSLILESASTNQTSMYLCASGGTSGNEQFFGPGTRLTVL.

This chain uses TRBV5-6 with TRBJ2-7; 8 bases are shared with TRBD1. CDR3 length: 14 residues. Trimming took 2 bases from V and 1 from J; bases not matched to a gene: 2. CDR1 and CDR2 from the germline V gene are SGHDT and YYEEEE. The CDR3 reads CASSLDRGSYEQYF. CDR3 bases: TGTGCCAGCAGCTTAGACAGGGGATCCTACGAGCAGTACTTC.

This clone was seen a handful of times. The chain couples TRBV21-1 to TRBJ2-1; no DNA check was done on the table's D call, TRBD2. TRBV21-1 is tagged as a pseudogene. The CDR3 has 14 residues. The CDR3 sequence is CASSGTSRSEEQFF. The CDR3 nucleotides are TGTGCCAGCAGCGGGACTAGCAGGTCCGAGGAGCAGTTCTTC.

The genes are TRBV9 and TRBJ2-7; the D gene could be TRBD1 or TRBD2 (6 bases each). Trimming left V 0 bases short and J 0 bases short, with 10 bases between. Per germline, CDR1 SGDLS and CDR2 YYNGEE. This CDR3 region has 15 residues. As DNA, the CDR3 is TGTGCCAGCAGCGTAGGGGGGGACACCTCCTACGAGCAGTACTTC. It encodes CASSVGGDTSYEQYF.

The genes are TRBV28 and TRBJ1-2, with D unclear. Trimming left V 2 bases short and J 4 bases short, with 8 bases between. Germline values: CDR1 MDHEN, CDR2 SYDVKM. The CDR3 is 13 amino acids. Here the CDR3 reads CASSLGVFYGYTF. The DNA for the CDR3 is TGTGCCAGCAGTTTAGGGGTCTTCTATGGCTACACCTTC.

This chain uses TRBV5-4 with TRBJ2-1, with TRBD2 matching 7 bases. The CDR3 spans 15 residues. CDR1 and CDR2 from the germline V gene are SGHNT and YYREEE (reference sequence). V shed 1 base and J 5 bases; nucleotides not matched to a gene: 6. The chain's CDR3 is CASSLPGGSDNEQFF. CDR3 nucleotides: TGTGCCAGCAGCTTGCCGGGGGGTAGCGACAATGAGCAGTTCTTC.

The J gene is TRBJ2-5, the V gene TRBV23-1; the D gene is possibly TRBD1 (6 bases). TRBV23-1 is assigned to the ORF class and has an uncertain function. The CDR3 is 13 residues long. Deletions cut 4 bases from V and 5 bases from J, with 11 bases between. CDR3 sequence: CASSPGERETQYF. CDR3 nucleotide sequence: TGCGCCAGCAGTCCAGGGGAGAGGGAGACCCAGTACTTC.

This chain uses TRBV5-4 with TRBJ2-1, with D possibly TRBD1 on 5 matching bases. The V end lost 1 base, the J end lost 5 bases, and 16 bases lay between the germline ends. This CDR3 region has 16 residues. Per the germline V gene, CDR1 is SGHNT and CDR2 is YYREEE (reference sequence). The CDR3 bases are TGTGCCAGCAGCTTGTACTCGAGACAGTTCAACAATGAGCAGTTCTTC. Translated: CASSLYSRQFNNEQFF.

The V call is TRBV27, the J call TRBJ1-2; no firm D call. There are 16 residues in the CDR3. Germline V gene sequence: CDR1 MNHEY, CDR2 SMNVEV (reference sequence). Trimming stripped 0 bases from V and 2 bases from J, with 13 bases between. For the CDR3, the DNA is TGTGCCAGCAGTTTATCGAGGACGATTCGAAACTATGGCTACACCTTC. It yields the protein CASSLSRTIRNYGYTF.

This chain joins TRBV14 and TRBJ2-5, with D uncertain. The V gene lost 4 bases and the J gene lost 3 bases, with 9 bases spanning the gap. Germline CDR1 SGHDN, CDR2 FVKESK. CDR3 length equals 13 residues. CDR3 residues: CASSPWMKETQYF. The DNA for the CDR3 is TGTGCCAGCAGCCCGTGGATGAAAGAGACCCAGTACTTC.

On this clone itself: Other DNA sequences in this sample translate to the same CDR3. The chain combines TRBV19 with TRBJ1-5; TRBD1 agrees at 10 bases. The germline CDR1 and CDR2 sequences are LNHDA and SQIVND (reference sequence). V shed 8 bases, J shed 1 base, and the junction held 2 bases outside the gene matches. This CDR3 comprises 14 residues. The CDR3 is CASRQGASNQPQHF. As DNA, the CDR3 is TGTGCCAGTCGACAGGGGGCGAGCAATCAGCCCCAGCATTTT.

To note about this clone: Other nucleotide sequences in the sample specify the same CDR3. This sequence joins TRBV6-6 and TRBJ2-5; D unresolved. V dropped 2 bases and J dropped 1 base, with 2 bases sitting between them. The CDR3 is made up of 12 amino acids. Germline V gives CDR1 MNHNY, CDR2 SVGAGI (reference sequence). CDR3 residues: CASSYGQETQYF. The CDR3 nucleotides read TGTGCCAGCAGTTACGGCCAAGAGACCCAGTACTTC.

The chain joins TRBV6-1 to TRBJ2-7; D ambiguous. Between the trimmed V and J ends, which lost 1 base and 6 bases, there was a span of 13 bases. CDR1 MNHNS and CDR2 SASEGT come from the germline V gene. There are 14 residues in the CDR3. DNA for the CDR3: TGTGCCAGCAGTGAAGTTAGCCCTCCCGCCGAGCAGTACTTC. Translating it yields CASSEVSPPAEQYF.

The chain employs TRBV6-6 and TRBJ2-1, with D perhaps matching TRBD1 (5 bases). V lost 6 bases and J 4 bases, leaving 16 bases between the germline ends. This CDR3 spans 15 amino acids. In germline, CDR1 is MNHNY, CDR2 SVGAGI (reference sequence). Here the CDR3 reads CASSLLTGVYNEQFF. As DNA, the CDR3 is TGTGCCAGCAGCCTTTTAACAGGAGTGTACAATGAGCAGTTCTTC.

The rearrangement uses TRBV25-1 and TRBJ2-1; D not certain. Germline V CDR1 and CDR2: MGHDK, SYGVNS. V was shortened by 6 bases and J by 8 bases, with 8 bases between the two germline ends. This CDR3 comprises 11 residues. CDR3 in amino acids: CASSALDEQFF. Here the CDR3 DNA reads TGTGCCAGCAGCGCATTAGATGAGCAGTTCTTC.

The chain combines TRBV6-1 with TRBJ2-7; D is uncertain. Germline CDR1 is MNHNS and CDR2 is SASEGT. Trimming removed 5 bases at V and 2 bases at J, with 16 bases between. The CDR3 is 15 residues long. This chain's CDR3 is CASSPMARETYEQYF. The CDR3, as DNA: TGTGCCAGCAGTCCGATGGCTAGAGAAACCTACGAGCAGTACTTC.

The rearrangement joins TRBV5-5 to TRBJ1-2; D ambiguous. Trimming left V 0 bases short and J 5 bases short, with 5 bases between. This CDR3 has 12 amino acids. CDR1 is SGHKS, CDR2 YYEKEE, per germline (reference sequence). This CDR3 is CASSLARYGYTF. CDR3 DNA sequence: TGTGCCAGCAGCTTGGCACGGTATGGCTACACCTTC.

This chain links TRBV7-6 with TRBJ2-3, with 7 bases fitting TRBD2. Trimming removed 3 bases from V and 2 bases from J; junction bases left unmatched: 8. The length of the CDR3 is 16 residues. Germline-derived CDR1 and CDR2 are SGHVS and FNYEAQ. The CDR3 DNA follows: TGTGCCAGCAGCTTGTTAAGCGGGGTTAACACAGATACGCAGTATTTT. Its protein is CASSLLSGVNTDTQYF.

This clone was seen once. The V gene is TRBV19, the J gene TRBJ1-2; no reliable D call. CDR3 length equals 14 residues. Looked up from germline, CDR1 is LNHDA and CDR2 is SQIVND (reference sequence). V lost 3 bases and J 0 bases, leaving 8 bases between the germline ends. The CDR3 DNA reads TGTGCCAGTAGTATCCGGGGAGCTAACTATGGCTACACCTTC. Translating gives CASSIRGANYGYTF.

The chain couples TRBV2 to TRBJ1-1; TRBD1 might be the D (6 bases). V lost 7 bases and J lost 5, with 11 bases in between. CDR3 length equals 12 residues. Per germline, CDR1 SNHLY and CDR2 FYNNEI. CDR3: CASKRGRTEAFF. In nucleotides, the CDR3 is TGTGCCAGCAAAAGGGGGAGAACTGAAGCTTTCTTT.

The chain links TRBV11-2 to TRBJ1-2, with D maybe TRBD1 (6 bases). V was trimmed by 4 bases and J by 2 bases, leaving 11 bases between them. CDR3 length: 14 amino acids. Germline V gene sequence: CDR1 SGHAT, CDR2 FQNNGV. This CDR3 reads CASSSTGRNYGYTF. In nucleotides, the CDR3 is TGTGCCAGCAGCTCTACAGGGAGGAACTATGGCTACACCTTC.

The chain uses TRBV6-5 and TRBJ2-4, with TRBD1 matching over 8 bases. Germline assignment: CDR1 MNHEY and CDR2 SVGAGI. The ends lost 2 bases at V and 3 bases at J; junction bases unmatched: 6. The CDR3 is 16 amino acids. CDR3 loop: CASSYGRGQSKNIQYF. CDR3 sequence (DNA): TGTGCCAGCAGTTACGGCAGGGGGCAAAGCAAAAACATTCAGTACTTC.

The CDR3: CASSAGTVYTDTQYF. CDR3 nucleotides: TGCGCCAGCAGCGCTGGGACAGTATACACAGATACGCAGTATTTT. This chain joins TRBV5-1 and TRBJ2-3; 7 bases fit TRBD1. V was pared by 4 bases and J by 2 bases, with 7 bases of the junction left unmatched. The CDR3 is made up of 15 amino acids. Germline assignment: CDR1 SGHRS and CDR2 YFSETQ.

V and J are TRBV7-2 and TRBJ2-1, with TRBD2 matching 8 bases. Germline-derived CDR1 and CDR2 are SGHTA and FQGNSA. The CDR3 has 16 residues. The J segment lost 4 bases and the V segment lost 5 bases, leaving 10 bases of the junction unmatched. The CDR3, as DNA: TGTGCCAGCAGCGTACACTCGGGAGGGGGGTACAATGAGCAGTTCTTC. This gives the protein CASSVHSGGGYNEQFF. Complete variable domain (other parts from reference TRBV7-2 and TRBJ2-1): GAGVSQSPSNKVTEKGKDVELRCDPISGHTALYWYRQSLGQGLEFLIYFQGNSAPDKSGLPSDRFSAERTGGSVSTLTIQRTQQEDSAVYLCASSVHSGGGYNEQFFGPGTRLTVL.